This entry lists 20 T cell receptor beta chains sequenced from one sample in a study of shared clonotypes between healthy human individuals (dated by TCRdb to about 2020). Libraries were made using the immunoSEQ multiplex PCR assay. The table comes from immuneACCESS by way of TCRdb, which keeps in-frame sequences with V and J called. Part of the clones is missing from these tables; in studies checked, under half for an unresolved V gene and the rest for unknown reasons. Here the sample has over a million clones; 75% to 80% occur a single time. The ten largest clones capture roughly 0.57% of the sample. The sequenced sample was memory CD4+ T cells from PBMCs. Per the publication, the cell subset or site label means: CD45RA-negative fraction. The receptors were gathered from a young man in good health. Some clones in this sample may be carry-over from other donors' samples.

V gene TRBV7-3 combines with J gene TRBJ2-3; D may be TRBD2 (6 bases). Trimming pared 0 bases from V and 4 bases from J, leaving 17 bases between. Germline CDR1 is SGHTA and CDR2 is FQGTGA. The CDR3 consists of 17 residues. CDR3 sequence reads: CASSLTAVGSGSDTQYF. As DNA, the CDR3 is TGTGCCAGCAGCTTAACGGCGGTCGGGAGTGGGTCAGATACGCAGTATTTT.

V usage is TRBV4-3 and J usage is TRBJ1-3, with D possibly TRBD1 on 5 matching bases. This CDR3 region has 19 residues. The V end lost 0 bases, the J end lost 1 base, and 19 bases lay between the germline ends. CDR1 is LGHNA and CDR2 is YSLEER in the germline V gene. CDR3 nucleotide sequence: TGCGCCAGCAGCCAAGATCTGATCAGGGCTTCTTTTTCTGGAAACACCATATATTTT. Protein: CASSQDLIRASFSGNTIYF.

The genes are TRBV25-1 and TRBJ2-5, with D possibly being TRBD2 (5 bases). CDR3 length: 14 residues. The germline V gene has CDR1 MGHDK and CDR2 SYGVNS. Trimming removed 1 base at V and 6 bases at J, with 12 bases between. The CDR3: CASSESKGAKTQYF. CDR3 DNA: TGTGCCAGCAGTGAATCGAAGGGAGCGAAGACCCAGTACTTC.

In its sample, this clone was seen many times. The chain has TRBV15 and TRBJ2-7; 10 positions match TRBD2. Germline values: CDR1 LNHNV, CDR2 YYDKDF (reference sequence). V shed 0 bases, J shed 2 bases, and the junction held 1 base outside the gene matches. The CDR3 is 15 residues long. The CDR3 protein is CATSRETSGAYEQYF. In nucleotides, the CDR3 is TGTGCCACCAGCAGAGAAACTAGCGGGGCCTACGAGCAGTACTTC.

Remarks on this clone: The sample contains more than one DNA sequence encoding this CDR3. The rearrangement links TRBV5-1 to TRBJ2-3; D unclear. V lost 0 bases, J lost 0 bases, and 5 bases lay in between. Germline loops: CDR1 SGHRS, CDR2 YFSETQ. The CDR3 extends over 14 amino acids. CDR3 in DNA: TGCGCCAGCAGCTTGGACAGCAGCACAGATACGCAGTATTTT. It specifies CASSLDSSTDTQYF.

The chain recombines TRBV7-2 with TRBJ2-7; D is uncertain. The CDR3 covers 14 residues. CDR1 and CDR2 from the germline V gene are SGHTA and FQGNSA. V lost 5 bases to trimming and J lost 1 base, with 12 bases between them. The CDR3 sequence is CASSPMGLSYEQYF. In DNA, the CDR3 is TGTGCCAGCAGCCCTATGGGTCTTTCCTACGAGCAGTACTTC. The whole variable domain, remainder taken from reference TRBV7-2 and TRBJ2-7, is GAGVSQSPSNKVTEKGKDVELRCDPISGHTALYWYRQSLGQGLEFLIYFQGNSAPDKSGLPSDRFSAERTGGSVSTLTIQRTQQEDSAVYLCASSPMGLSYEQYFGPGTRLTVT.

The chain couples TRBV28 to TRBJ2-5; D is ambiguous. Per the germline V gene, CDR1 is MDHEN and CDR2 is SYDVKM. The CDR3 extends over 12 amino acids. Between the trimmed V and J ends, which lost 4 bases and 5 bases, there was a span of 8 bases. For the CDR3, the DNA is TGTGCCAGCAGTTCGATGAGGGAGACCCAGTACTTC. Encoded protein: CASSSMRETQYF. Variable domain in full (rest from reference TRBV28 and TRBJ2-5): DVKVTQSSRYLVKRTGEKVFLECVQDMDHENMFWYRQDPGLGLRLIYFSYDVKMKEKGDIPEGYSVSREKKERFSLILESASTNQTSMYLCASSSMRETQYFGPGTRLLVL.

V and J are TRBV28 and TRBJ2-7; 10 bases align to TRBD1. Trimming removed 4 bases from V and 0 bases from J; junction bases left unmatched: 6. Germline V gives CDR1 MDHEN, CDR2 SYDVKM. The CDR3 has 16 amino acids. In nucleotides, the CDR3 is TGTGCCAGCAGTTCTCCGACAGGGGGCCGCTCCTACGAGCAGTACTTC. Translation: CASSSPTGGRSYEQYF.

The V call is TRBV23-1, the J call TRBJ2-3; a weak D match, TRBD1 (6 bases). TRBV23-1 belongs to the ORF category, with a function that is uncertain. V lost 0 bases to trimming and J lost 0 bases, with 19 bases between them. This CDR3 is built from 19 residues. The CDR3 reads CASSQSIGDIFYSTDTQYF. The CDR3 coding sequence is TGCGCCAGCAGTCAATCAATCGGGGACATCTTCTACAGCACAGATACGCAGTATTTT.

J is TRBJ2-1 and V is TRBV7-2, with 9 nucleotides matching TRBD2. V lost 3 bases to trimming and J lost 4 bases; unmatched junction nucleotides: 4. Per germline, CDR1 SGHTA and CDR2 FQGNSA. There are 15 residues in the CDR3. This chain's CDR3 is CASSFLSGSYNEQFF. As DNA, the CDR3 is TGTGCCAGCAGCTTTCTTAGCGGGAGTTACAATGAGCAGTTCTTC.

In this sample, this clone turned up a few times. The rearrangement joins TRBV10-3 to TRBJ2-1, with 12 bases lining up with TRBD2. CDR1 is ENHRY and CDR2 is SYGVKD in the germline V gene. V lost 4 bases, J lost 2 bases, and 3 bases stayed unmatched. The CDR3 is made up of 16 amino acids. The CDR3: CAISGGLAGTYNEQFF. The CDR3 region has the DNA TGTGCCATCAGTGGCGGACTAGCGGGAACCTACAATGAGCAGTTCTTC.

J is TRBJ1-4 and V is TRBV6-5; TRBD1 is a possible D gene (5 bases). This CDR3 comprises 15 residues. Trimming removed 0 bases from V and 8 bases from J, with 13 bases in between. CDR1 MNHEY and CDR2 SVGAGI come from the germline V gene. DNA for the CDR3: TGTGCCAGCAGTTACTCGGGACCGCCAGGGGAAAAACTGTTTTTT. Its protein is CASSYSGPPGEKLFF.

CDR3 protein: CASSVGTGRTETQYF. DNA of the CDR3: TGTGCCAGCAGCGTAGGTACAGGTCGTACGGAGACCCAGTACTTC. The V call is TRBV9, the J call TRBJ2-5; TRBD1 might be the D (5 bases). Looked up from germline, CDR1 is SGDLS and CDR2 is YYNGEE. This CDR3 region has 15 residues. The ends were cut back, 0 bases at V and 5 bases at J, with 14 bases in the middle.

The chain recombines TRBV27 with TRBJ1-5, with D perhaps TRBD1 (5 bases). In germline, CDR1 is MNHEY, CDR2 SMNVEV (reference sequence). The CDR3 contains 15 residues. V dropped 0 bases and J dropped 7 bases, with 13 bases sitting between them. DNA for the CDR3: TGTGCCAGCAGTTTATCGCCGGGGACCGGACAGCCCCAGCATTTT. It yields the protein CASSLSPGTGQPQHF.

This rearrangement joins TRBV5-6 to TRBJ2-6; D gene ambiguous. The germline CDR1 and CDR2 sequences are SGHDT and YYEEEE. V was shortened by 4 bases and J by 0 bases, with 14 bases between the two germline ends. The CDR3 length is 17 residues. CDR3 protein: CASSVIPRPSGANVLTF. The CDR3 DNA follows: TGTGCCAGCAGCGTTATTCCCCGTCCCTCTGGGGCCAACGTCCTGACTTTC.

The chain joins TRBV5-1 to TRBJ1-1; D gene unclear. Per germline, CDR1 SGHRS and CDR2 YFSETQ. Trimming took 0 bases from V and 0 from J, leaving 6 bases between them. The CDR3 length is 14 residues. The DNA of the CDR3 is TGCGCCAGCAGCTTGGGTGATATGAACACTGAAGCTTTCTTT. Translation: CASSLGDMNTEAFF.

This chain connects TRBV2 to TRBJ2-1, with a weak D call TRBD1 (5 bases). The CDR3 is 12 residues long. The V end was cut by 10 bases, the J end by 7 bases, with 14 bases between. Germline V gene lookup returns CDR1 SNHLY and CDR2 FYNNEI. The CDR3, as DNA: TGTGCCACCCAAGGGGTGGGGAATGAGCAGTTCTTC. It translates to CATQGVGNEQFF.

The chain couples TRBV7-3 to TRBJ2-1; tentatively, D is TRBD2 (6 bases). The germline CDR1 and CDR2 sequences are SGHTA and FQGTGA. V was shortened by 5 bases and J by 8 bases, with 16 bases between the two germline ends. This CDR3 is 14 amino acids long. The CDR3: CASSQTGVLDEQFF. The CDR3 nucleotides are TGTGCCAGCAGCCAGACGGGGGTCCTAGATGAGCAGTTCTTC.

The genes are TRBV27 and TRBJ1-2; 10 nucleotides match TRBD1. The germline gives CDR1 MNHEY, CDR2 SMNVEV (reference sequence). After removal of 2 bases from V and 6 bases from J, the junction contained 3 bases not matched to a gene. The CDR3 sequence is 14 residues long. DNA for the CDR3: TGTGCCAGCAGTTTAGGGACAGGGGATAATGGCTACACCTTC. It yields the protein CASSLGTGDNGYTF.

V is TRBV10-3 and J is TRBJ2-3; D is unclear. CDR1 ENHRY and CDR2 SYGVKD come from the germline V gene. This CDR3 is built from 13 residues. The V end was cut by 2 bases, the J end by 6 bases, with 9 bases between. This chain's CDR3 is CAISEARADTQYF. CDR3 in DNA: TGTGCCATCAGTGAGGCTAGGGCGGATACGCAGTATTTT.